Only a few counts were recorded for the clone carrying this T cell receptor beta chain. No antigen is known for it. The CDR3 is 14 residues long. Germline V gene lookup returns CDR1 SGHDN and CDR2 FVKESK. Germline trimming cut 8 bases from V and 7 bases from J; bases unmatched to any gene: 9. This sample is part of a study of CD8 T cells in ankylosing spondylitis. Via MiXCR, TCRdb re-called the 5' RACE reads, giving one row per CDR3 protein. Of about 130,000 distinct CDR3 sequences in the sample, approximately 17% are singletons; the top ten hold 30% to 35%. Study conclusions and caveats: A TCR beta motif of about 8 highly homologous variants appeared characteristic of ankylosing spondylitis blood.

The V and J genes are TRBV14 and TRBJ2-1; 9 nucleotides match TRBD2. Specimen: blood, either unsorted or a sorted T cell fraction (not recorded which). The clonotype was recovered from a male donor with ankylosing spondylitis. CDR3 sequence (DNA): TGTGCCAGCGTTGCGGGAGGGCCTCGGAATGAGCAGTTCTTC. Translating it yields CASVAGGPRNEQFF.